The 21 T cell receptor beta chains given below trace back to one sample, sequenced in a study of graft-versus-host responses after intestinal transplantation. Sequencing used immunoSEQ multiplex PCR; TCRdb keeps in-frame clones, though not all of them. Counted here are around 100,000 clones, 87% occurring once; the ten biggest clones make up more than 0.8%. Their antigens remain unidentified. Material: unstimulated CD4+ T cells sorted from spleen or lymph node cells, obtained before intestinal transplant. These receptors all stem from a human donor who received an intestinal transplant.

CDR3 protein: CASRTSGSYEQYF. For the CDR3, the DNA is TGTGCCAGCAGGACTAGCGGTTCCTACGAGCAGTACTTC. The V gene is TRBV6-5, the J gene TRBJ2-7, with TRBD2 matching over 9 bases. This CDR3 comprises 13 residues. Germline trimming cut 6 bases from V and 1 base from J; bases unmatched to any gene: 1. Looked up from germline, CDR1 is MNHEY and CDR2 is SVGAGI.

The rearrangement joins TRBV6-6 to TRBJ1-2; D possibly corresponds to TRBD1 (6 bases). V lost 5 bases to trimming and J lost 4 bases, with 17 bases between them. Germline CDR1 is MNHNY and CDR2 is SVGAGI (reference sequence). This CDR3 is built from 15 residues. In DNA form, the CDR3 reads TGTGCCAGCAGTCCACGGACCGGACAGATCTATGGCTACACCTTC. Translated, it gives CASSPRTGQIYGYTF.

The CDR3 sequence: CASSQEGADTQYF. CDR3 nucleotides: TGTGCCAGCAGCCAAGAGGGGGCGGATACGCAGTATTTT. The chain recombines TRBV4-2 with TRBJ2-3; D might be TRBD1 (6 bases). With 0 bases removed from V and 6 bases from J, the gap between germline ends came to 7 bases. Germline CDR1 LGHNA, CDR2 YNFKEQ. This CDR3 has 13 residues.

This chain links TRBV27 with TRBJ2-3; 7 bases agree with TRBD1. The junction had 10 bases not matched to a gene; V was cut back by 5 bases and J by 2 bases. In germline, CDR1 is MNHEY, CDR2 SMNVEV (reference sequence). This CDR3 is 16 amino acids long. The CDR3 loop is CASSADRAVATDTQYF. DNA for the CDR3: TGTGCCAGCAGTGCCGACAGGGCCGTGGCCACAGATACGCAGTATTTT.

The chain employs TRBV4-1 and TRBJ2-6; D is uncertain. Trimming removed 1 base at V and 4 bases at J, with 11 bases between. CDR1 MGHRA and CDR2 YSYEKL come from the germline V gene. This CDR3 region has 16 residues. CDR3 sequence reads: CASSQAPTPGANVLTF. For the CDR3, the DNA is TGCGCCAGCAGCCAAGCTCCGACCCCCGGGGCCAACGTCCTGACTTTC.

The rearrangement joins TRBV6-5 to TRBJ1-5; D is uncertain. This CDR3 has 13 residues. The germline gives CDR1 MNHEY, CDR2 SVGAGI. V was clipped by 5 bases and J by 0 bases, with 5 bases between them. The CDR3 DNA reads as TGTGCCAGCAGTGGGCATAGCAATCAGCCCCAGCATTTT. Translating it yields CASSGHSNQPQHF.

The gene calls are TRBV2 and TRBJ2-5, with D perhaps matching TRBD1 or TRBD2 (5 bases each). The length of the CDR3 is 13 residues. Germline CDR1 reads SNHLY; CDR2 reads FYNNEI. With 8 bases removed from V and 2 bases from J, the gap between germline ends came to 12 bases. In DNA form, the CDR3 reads TGTGCCAGCCGGGACCGAGCTCAAGAGACCCAGTACTTC. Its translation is CASRDRAQETQYF. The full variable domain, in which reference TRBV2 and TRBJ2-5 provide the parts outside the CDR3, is EPEVTQTPSHQVTQMGQEVILRCVPISNHLYFYWYRQILGQKVEFLVSFYNNEISEKSEIFDDQFSVERPDGSNFTLKIRSTKLEDSAMYFCASRDRAQETQYFGPGTRLLVL.

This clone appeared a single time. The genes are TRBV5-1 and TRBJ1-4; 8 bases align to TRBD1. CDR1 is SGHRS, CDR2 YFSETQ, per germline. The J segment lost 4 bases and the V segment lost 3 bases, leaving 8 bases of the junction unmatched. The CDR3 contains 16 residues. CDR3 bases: TGCGCCAGCAGCTCGGACAGGGTCGGTTATAATGAAAAACTGTTTTTT. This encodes CASSSDRVGYNEKLFF.

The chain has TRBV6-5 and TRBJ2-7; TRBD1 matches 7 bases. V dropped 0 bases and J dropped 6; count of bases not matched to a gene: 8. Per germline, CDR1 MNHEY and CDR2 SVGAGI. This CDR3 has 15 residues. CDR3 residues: CASSYSGQGVGEQYF. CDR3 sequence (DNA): TGTGCCAGCAGTTACTCGGGGCAGGGGGTCGGCGAGCAGTACTTC.

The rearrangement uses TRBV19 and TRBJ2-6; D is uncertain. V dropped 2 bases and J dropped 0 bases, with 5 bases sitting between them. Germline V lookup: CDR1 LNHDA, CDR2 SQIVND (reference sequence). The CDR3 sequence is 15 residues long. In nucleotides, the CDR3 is TGTGCCAGTAGTATACGAAACTCTGGGGCCAACGTCCTGACTTTC. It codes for CASSIRNSGANVLTF.

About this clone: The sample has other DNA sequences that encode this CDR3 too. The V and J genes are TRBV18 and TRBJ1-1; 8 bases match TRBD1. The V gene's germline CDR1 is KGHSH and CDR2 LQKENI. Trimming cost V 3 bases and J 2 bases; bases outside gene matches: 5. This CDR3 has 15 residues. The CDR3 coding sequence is TGTGCCAGCTCACCCCCGGACAGGGTTAACACTGAAGCTTTCTTT. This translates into CASSPPDRVNTEAFF.

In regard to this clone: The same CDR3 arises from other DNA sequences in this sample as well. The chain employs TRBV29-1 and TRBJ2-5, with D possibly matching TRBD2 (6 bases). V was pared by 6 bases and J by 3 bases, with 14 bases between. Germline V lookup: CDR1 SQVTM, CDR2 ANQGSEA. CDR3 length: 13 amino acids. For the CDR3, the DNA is TGCAGCGTAGTAGGAGGGGACGAAGAGACCCAGTACTTC. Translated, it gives CSVVGGDEETQYF.

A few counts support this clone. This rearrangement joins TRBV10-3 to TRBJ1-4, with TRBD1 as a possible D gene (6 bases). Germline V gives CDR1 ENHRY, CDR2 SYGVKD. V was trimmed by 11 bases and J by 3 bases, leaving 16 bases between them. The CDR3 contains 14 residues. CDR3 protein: CAARPGTPNEKLFF. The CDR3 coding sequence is TGTGCCGCTAGACCCGGGACACCTAATGAAAAACTGTTTTTT.

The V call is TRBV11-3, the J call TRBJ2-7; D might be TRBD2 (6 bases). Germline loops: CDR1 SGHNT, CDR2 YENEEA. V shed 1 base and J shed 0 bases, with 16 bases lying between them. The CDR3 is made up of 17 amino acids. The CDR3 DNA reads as TGTGCCAGCAGCTTAGCGGCGCGGGACCAAAGCTCCTACGAGCAGTACTTC. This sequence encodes CASSLAARDQSSYEQYF. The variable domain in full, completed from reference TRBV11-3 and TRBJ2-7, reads EAGVVQSPRYKIIEKKQPVAFWCNPISGHNTLYWYLQNLGQGPELLIRYENEEAVDDSQLPKDRFSAERLKGVDSTLKIQPAELGDSAVYLCASSLAARDQSSYEQYFGPGTRLTVT.

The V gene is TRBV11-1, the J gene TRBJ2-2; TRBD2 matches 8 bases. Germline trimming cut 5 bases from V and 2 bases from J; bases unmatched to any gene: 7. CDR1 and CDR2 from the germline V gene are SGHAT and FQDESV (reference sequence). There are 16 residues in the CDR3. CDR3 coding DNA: TGTGCCAGCAGCGGTTCTAGCGGGCACAACACCGGGGAGCTGTTTTTT. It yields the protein CASSGSSGHNTGELFF.

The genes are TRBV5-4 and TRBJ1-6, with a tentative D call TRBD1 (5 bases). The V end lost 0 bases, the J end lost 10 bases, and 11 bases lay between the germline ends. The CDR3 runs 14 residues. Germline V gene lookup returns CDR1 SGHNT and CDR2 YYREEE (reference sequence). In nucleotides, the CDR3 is TGTGCCAGCAGCTTGGACAGGATCAGATCACCCCTCCACTTT. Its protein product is CASSLDRIRSPLHF. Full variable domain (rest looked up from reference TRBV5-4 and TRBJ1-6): ETGVTQSPTHLIKTRGQQVTLRCSSQSGHNTVSWYQQALGQGPQFIFQYYREEENGRGNFPPRFSGLQFPNYSSELNVNALELDDSALYLCASSLDRIRSPLHFGNGTRLTVT.

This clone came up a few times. Here the CDR3 reads CASSEEEGKRSGYTF. CDR3 sequence (DNA): TGTGCCAGCAGTGAAGAGGAGGGTAAGAGGAGTGGCTACACCTTC. This chain connects TRBV6-1 to TRBJ1-2, with D unresolved. Germline CDR1 MNHNS, CDR2 SASEGT. V lost 1 base to trimming and J lost 7 bases, with 16 bases between them. CDR3 length: 15 amino acids.

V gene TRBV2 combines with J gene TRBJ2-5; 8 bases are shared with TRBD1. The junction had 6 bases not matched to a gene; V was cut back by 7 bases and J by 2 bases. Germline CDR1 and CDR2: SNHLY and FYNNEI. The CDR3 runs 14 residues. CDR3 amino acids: CASTRTGRQETQYF. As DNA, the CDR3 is TGTGCCAGCACCAGGACAGGGCGGCAAGAGACCCAGTACTTC.

The CDR3 reads CATSREWLAGRTGELFF. The DNA of the CDR3 is TGTGCCACCAGCAGGGAGTGGCTAGCGGGAAGGACCGGGGAGCTGTTTTTT. The rearrangement links TRBV15 to TRBJ2-2; 9 bases align to TRBD2. Germline CDR1 reads LNHNV; CDR2 reads YYDKDF (reference sequence). Losses at the gene ends were 3 bases for V and 5 bases for J; bases not matched to a gene: 10. This CDR3 is built from 17 residues.

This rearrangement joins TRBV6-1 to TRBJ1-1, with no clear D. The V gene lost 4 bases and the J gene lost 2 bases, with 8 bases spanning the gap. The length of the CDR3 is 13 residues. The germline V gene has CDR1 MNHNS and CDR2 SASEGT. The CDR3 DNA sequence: TGTGCCAGCAGTGGACCGGGTAACACTGAAGCTTTCTTT. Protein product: CASSGPGNTEAFF.

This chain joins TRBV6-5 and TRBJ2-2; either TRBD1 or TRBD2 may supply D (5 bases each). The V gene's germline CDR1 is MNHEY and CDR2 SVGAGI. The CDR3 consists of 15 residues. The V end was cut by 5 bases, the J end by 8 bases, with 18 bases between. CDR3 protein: CASSPPRDPPGELFF. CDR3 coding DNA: TGTGCCAGCAGTCCACCGAGGGACCCTCCGGGGGAGCTGTTTTTT.